This T cell receptor beta chain was captured in a study of T cells after yellow fever vaccination (dated by TCRdb to between 2018 and 2020). Looking at the study overall: The SMART-Seq v4 Ultra Low Input RNA kit was used to prepare libraries from fractions with low cell numbers. To follow T-cell clones before and after primary and booster YFV17D yellow fever vaccination, bulk TCR alpha and beta repertoires were sequenced over time. The cohort comprised two healthy male donors, one aged 18 to 29 and one aged 30 to 40 years. Blood was drawn at multiple timepoints before and after primary and secondary immunization, with bulk PBMC replicates and cell subsets isolated. General findings and caveats noted by the study authors: Because only a couple of donors were included in the study, the extent to which the findings can be generalized is limited. A small fraction of clonotypes showed up in both the CD4 and CD8 compartments, probably as a result of convergent recombination. After the booster, most clones that had expanded after primary vaccination were detected again (around 96% of CD4 and roughly nine tenths of CD8), suggesting broad maintenance of memory. FACS-sorted repertoires could contain abundant contaminating clonotypes from the bulk population, so computational filtering was required. The secondary T-cell response was found to be weaker but faster than the primary response, with a peak reached on day 5 rather than on day 15.

The meaning of the sample's treatment or condition label: live attenuated yellow fever vaccine strain. Two biological replicates of bulk PBMCs were collected at each blood-draw timepoint. PBMCs were isolated from peripheral blood using a standard Ficoll-Paque protocol. TriZol was used to extract RNA from bulk PBMCs, CD4 and CD8 fractions, and dextramer-positive and dextramer-negative fractions. TCRdb shows the sequencer as Illumina NovaSeq 6000. TCR cDNA was synthesized by 5'RACE template switching, which introduced a universal primer site and unique molecular identifiers. Priming of cDNA synthesis was performed from both the TCR alpha and TCR beta constant segments. Library amplification involved two PCR steps, and the second step added sample barcodes and sequencing adapters. Sequencing of libraries was performed on Illumina HiSeq 2500 (2x100 bp) or NovaSeq (2x150 bp). As for how the authors treated the data: Demultiplexing of reads and collapsing into UMI consensus sequences were performed with MIGEC, and V(D)J alignment was carried out with MiXCR. Using edgeR on replicate PBMC samples, clonotypes were called vaccine-responding if FDR was below 0.01 and the log2 fold change was above 5 up to day 15. Each bulk clonotype received a CD4 or CD8 identity based on whether the sequenced CD4 or CD8 repertoire contained that clonotype at higher abundance. The public reads were reprocessed in TCRdb via fastp at Q25 and MiXCR, keeping in-frame beta chains. Each CDR3 protein appears once, grouped with its most common genes and DNA. The V and J calls and clone size come from TCRdb's table, not from the authors' own analysis. The table for this sample lists hundreds of thousands of distinct CDR3 sequences; around 20% of them were counted only once. 15% to 20% of the sample goes to the ten largest clones.

Note on this clonotype: Which antigen it targets is not known. Qualities for individual bases were not recorded, and no much larger clone is one base off.

The germline V gene supplies CDR1 SGHRS and CDR2 YFSETQ. The CDR3 numbers 14 residues from cysteine through phenylalanine. CDR3 DNA is the only sequence kept; it has 42 bases, read in frame from the first base. Compared with germline, V lacks 0 bases and J lacks 6 bases; bases without a gene match: 5. Sequencing used PBMCs, obtained before the yellow fever booster vaccination. This TCR derives from a man between 18 and 35 years old who received the YFV17D yellow fever vaccine. The chain employs TRBV5-1 and TRBJ2-7; 8 bases in the middle match TRBD1. The bases read TGCGCCAGCAGCTTGGCTGGCAGGGGGCTCGAGCAGTACTTC. The resulting protein is CASSLAGRGLEQYF.